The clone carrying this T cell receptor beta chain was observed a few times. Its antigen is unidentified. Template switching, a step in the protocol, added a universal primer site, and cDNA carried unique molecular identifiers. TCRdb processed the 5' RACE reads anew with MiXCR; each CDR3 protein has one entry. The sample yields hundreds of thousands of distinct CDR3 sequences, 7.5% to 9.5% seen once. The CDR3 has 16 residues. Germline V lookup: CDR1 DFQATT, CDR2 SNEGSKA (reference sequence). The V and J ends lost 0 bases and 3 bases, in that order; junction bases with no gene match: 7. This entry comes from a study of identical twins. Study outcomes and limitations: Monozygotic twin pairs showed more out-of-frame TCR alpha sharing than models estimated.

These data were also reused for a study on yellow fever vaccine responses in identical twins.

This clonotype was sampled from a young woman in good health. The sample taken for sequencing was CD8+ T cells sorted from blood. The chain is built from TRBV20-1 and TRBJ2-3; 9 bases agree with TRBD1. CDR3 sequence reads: CSARDRDREVTDTQYF. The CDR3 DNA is TGCAGTGCTAGAGATAGGGACAGGGAAGTGACAGATACGCAGTATTTT.